This T cell receptor beta chain is from a study of T-cell memory formation after mild COVID-19 (dated by TCRdb to the early 2020s). In terms of the full investigation: Most TCR sequence clusters were specific to one of the two donors. The cohort was made up of two young adult volunteers, one female and one male, who were previously healthy. In two donors, T-cell clones that expanded and contracted after mild COVID-19 were followed by sequencing TCRalpha and TCRbeta repertoires longitudinally. The paper's findings and limits, for the study overall: Some responding clones were detected in pre-infection memory, which suggested that pre-existing cross-reactive memory T cells had joined the SARS-CoV-2 response. The study included only two mild cases, and larger cohorts that include severe cases with pre-infection samples were judged to be necessary. SARS-CoV-2 specificity was not confirmed for the second-wave clones peaking on day 37. From day 15 to 85, contracting clones showed balanced CD4/CD8 phenotypes, whereas a second wave of clones that expanded from day 15 to 37 leaned towards CD4+. Contracting CD4+ clones appeared mostly in the CM and EM memory subsets, whereas CD8+ clones were enriched in EMRA.

In the case of this clonotype: Its target antigen remains unknown. The input lacks base qualities; no much larger clone sits a single base away.

For sequencing, an Illumina NovaSeq 6000 was employed. cDNA libraries for TCRalpha and TCRbeta were prepared by 5'RACE using constant-segment primers, with sample barcodes and unique molecular identifiers added. RNA was extracted from every sample with Trizol reagent. The libraries were amplified in two PCR steps, and the second step added a second sample barcode and Illumina TruSeq adapters. Sequencing of libraries was performed on an Illumina NovaSeq with 2 x 150 bp paired-end reads. On the authors' methods: The reads were demultiplexed and collapsed into UMI-guided consensus sequences using migec v1.2.7. Using mixcr v2.1.11, UMI consensuses were aligned to TRA and TRB V and J templates and then assembled into clonotypes. Expanded or contracted clonotypes were those called significant by both edgeR and NoisET, with noise models trained on biological replicates. For edgeR calls, the cutoffs were a false discovery rate-adjusted p below 0.01 and a log2 fold-change threshold of 1. PCA with hierarchical clustering of max-normalized trajectories of the 1000 most abundant clonotypes was used as exploratory dynamics analysis. Separately sequenced CD4+ and CD8+ repertoires were used to assign the CD4 or CD8 phenotype of responding clones. TCRdb trimmed the raw reads at Q25, called clones with MiXCR and kept productive beta chains. Every distinct CDR3 protein forms one entry, paired with its most common genes and DNA. TCRdb's processing, not the study's, gives the V and J calls here. The sample includes 500,000 to 550,000 distinct CDR3 sequences, with roughly 20% observed a single time. Of the sample, around 13% is held by the ten largest clones.

PBMCs were isolated by Ficoll-Paque density gradient centrifugation. The clonotype was recovered from an adult woman who had mild COVID-19 (a few samples of this study predate the infection). The sample titles of this study are shuffled in the database, so cell type and time point are left out; the donor was told from shared clones. Sequenced: PBMCs or a T cell subset sorted from them (not recorded which).

The DNA sequence is TGTGCCTGGCGTCTAACCGGGACCTCTAATGAAAAACTGTTTTTT. The encoded protein is CAWRLTGTSNEKLFF. The V and J segments used are TRBV30 and TRBJ1-4; matching of 5 bases hints at TRBD1 as the D gene. Counted from cysteine to phenylalanine, this CDR3 has 15 amino acids. Only the CDR3 portion is preserved as DNA: 45 bases, with reading frame beginning at the first base. CDR1 GTSNPN and CDR2 SVGIG were looked up in the germline V gene (reference sequence). The V end loses 5 bases and the J end loses 3 bases, and a stretch of 16 bases separates them.